Included here is one TCR beta chain sequence, with context. The sample originates from a study of control samples from healthy donors and cancer patients. Assay used: immunoSEQ multiplex PCR; TCRdb lists only in-frame clones, some missing. Of under 450,000 clones detected, about nine tenths appear once; the ten largest clones hold 5.5% to 8%. CDR1 and CDR2 (germline): SQVTM, ANQGSEA. The CDR3 runs 10 residues. The TCR was taken from a man between 40 and 49 years old with head and neck cancer. V usage is TRBV29-1 and J usage is TRBJ1-1; a possible D gene is TRBD1 (5 bases). What was sequenced was PBMCs. Here the CDR3 reads CSVGDTEAFF. The CDR3 DNA reads TGCAGTGTAGGGGACACTGAAGCTTTCTTT.